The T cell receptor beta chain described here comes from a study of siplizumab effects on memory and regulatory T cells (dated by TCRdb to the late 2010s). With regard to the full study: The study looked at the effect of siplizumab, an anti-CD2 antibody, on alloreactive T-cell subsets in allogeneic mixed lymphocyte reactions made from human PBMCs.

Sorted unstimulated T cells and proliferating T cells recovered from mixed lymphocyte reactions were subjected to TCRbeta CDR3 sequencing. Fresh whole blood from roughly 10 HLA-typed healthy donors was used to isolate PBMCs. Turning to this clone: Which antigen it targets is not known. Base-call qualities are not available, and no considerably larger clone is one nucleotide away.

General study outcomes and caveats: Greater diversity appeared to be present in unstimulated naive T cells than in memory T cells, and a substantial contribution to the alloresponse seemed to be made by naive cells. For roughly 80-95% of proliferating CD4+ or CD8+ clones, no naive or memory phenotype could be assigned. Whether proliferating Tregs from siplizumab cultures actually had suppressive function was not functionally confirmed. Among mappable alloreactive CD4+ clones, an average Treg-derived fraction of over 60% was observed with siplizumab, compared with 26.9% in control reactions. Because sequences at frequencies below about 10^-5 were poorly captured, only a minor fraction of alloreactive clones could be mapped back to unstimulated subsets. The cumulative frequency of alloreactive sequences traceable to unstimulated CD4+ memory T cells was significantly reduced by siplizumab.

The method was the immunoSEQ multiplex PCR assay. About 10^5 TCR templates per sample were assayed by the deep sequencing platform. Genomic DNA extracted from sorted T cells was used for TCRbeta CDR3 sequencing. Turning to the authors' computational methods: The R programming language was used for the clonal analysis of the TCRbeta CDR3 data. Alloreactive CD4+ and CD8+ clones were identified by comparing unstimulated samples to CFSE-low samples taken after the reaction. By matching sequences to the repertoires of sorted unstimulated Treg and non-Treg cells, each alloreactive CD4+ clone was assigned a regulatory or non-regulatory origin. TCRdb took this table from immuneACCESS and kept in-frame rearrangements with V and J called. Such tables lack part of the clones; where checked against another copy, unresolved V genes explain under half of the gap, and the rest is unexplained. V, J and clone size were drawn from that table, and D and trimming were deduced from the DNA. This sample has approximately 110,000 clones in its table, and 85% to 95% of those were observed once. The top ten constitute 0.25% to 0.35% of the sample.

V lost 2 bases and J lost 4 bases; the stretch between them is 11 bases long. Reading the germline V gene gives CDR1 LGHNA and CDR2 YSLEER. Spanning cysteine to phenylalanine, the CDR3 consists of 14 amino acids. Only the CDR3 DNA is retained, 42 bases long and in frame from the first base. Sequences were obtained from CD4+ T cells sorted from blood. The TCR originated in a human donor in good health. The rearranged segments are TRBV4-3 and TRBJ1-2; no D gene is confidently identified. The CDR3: CASSQSGRSYGYTF. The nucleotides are TGCGCCAGCAGCCAATCCGGCCGTTCCTATGGCTACACCTTC.